These 8 T cell receptor beta chains came from one sample sequenced in a study of naive and memory T cell subsets. The beta constant-region primer was an equimolar mix of two oligonucleotides covering TRBC1 and TRBC2. Ligated cDNA was amplified by four rounds of PCR with nested alpha and beta constant-region primers and SP2. TCRdb re-called the UMI-ligation and nested PCR reads through MiXCR, storing one row per CDR3 protein. The sample holds fewer than 150,000 distinct CDR3 sequences, about 20% seen once. Study-wide results and limits: Possibly reflecting memory cells re-expressing CD45RA, a few larger clonotypes occurred in naive repertoires, especially CD8.

Their recognized antigens are unknown. The material sequenced was naive CD8+ T cells from blood. All receptors come from a human donor in good health.

The chain uses TRBV5-4 and TRBJ2-3; D unclear. The V end lost 0 bases, the J end lost 2 bases, and 7 bases lay between the germline ends. CDR1 SGHNT and CDR2 YYREEE come from the germline V gene (reference sequence). CDR3 size: 14 residues. CDR3 nucleotide sequence: TGTGCCAGCAGCTTGGGGAGATACACAGATACGCAGTATTTT. This translates into CASSLGRYTDTQYF.

The genes are TRBV27 and TRBJ2-1; D not resolved. In germline, CDR1 is MNHEY, CDR2 SMNVEV (reference sequence). The CDR3 is made up of 13 amino acids. Trimming took 2 bases from V and 14 from J, leaving 16 bases between them. CDR3 loop: CASSLNGARAEFF. The CDR3 nucleotides are TGTGCCAGCAGTTTAAACGGTGCCCGCGCGGAGTTCTTC.

V and J are TRBV24-1 and TRBJ2-3; D gene unclear. Germline V gives CDR1 KGHDR, CDR2 SFDVKD. The length of the CDR3 is 15 residues. V was pared by 1 base and J by 3 bases, with 10 bases between. The CDR3 loop is CATSDFGQTTDTQYF. The CDR3 DNA is TGTGCCACCAGTGATTTTGGTCAGACGACAGATACGCAGTATTTT.

The chain uses TRBV4-1 and TRBJ2-7; D perhaps matches TRBD1 (7 bases). Trimming pared 4 bases from V and 2 bases from J, leaving 12 bases between. CDR1 is MGHRA and CDR2 is YSYEKL in the germline V gene. The CDR3 covers 14 residues. The CDR3 protein is CASSPGGGPYEQYF. In DNA form, the CDR3 reads TGCGCCAGCAGCCCCGGAGGGGGCCCCTACGAGCAGTACTTC.

This clonotype was seen a few times. This rearrangement joins TRBV11-3 to TRBJ2-2, with D tentatively TRBD1 (6 bases). The V gene lost 5 bases and the J gene lost 4 bases, with 17 bases spanning the gap. CDR1 is SGHNT, CDR2 YENEEA, per germline. The CDR3 runs to 16 residues. The CDR3 DNA is TGTGCCAGCAGCCCTACAGGGTTCCTGGTCACCGGGGAGCTGTTTTTT. This sequence encodes CASSPTGFLVTGELFF. The whole variable domain, filled in from reference TRBV11-3 and TRBJ2-2, reads EAGVVQSPRYKIIEKKQPVAFWCNPISGHNTLYWYLQNLGQGPELLIRYENEEAVDDSQLPKDRFSAERLKGVDSTLKIQPAELGDSAVYLCASSPTGFLVTGELFFGEGSRLTVL.

J is TRBJ2-5 and V is TRBV28; TRBD1 or TRBD2 may be the D gene (5 bases each). Germline loops: CDR1 MDHEN, CDR2 SYDVKM. V lost 6 bases, J lost 5 bases, and 16 bases lay in between. The CDR3 totals 14 residues. CDR3 in amino acids: CASRRDGDQETQYF. CDR3 nucleotides: TGTGCCAGCAGACGGGACGGAGATCAGGAGACCCAGTACTTC.

The J gene is TRBJ1-2, the V gene TRBV12-3 or TRBV12-4; D is undetermined. This CDR3 spans 12 amino acids. The germline V and J ends were trimmed by 7 bases and 2 bases, with 8 bases remaining between them. The CDR3 region is CASKKGNYGYTF. Here the CDR3 DNA reads TGTGCCAGCAAGAAGGGCAACTATGGCTACACCTTC.

This clonotype was observed a handful of times. The CDR3 loop reads CSARGQNVYEQYF. CDR3 in DNA: TGCAGTGCTAGGGGGCAGAACGTCTACGAGCAGTACTTC. The chain carries TRBV20-1 and TRBJ2-7; tentatively, D is TRBD1 (5 bases). The CDR3 consists of 13 residues. Trimming removed 3 bases from V and 3 bases from J, with 12 bases in between. Germline V gene data show CDR1 as DFQATT and CDR2 as SNEGSKA (reference sequence).